The TCR beta chain described here comes from a study of PD-1 blockade in classical Hodgkin lymphoma. As for this clone: Its antigen is unknown.

General observations from the study: Prior to therapy, complete responders displayed diversity much like that of newly diagnosed patients.

V lost 9 bases and J lost 0, with 12 bases in between. Germline V CDR1 and CDR2: LNHDA, SQIVND (reference sequence). The length of the CDR3 is 14 residues. No patient escaped relapse after autologous stem cell transplantation, and brentuximab vedotin exposure varied. Profiled with immunoSEQ multiplex PCR; TCRdb holds only in-frame clones, not every one. The data contain 150,000 or so clones, approximately 80% of them singletons. V gene TRBV19 combines with J gene TRBJ2-1, with D unresolved. The receptor comes from a human donor with classical Hodgkin lymphoma. Sequencing was performed on peripheral blood mononuclear cells (PBMCs), taken before the second cycle of nivolumab. The CDR3, as DNA: TGTGCCAGCTCCTACTCCGTCTCCTACAATGAGCAGTTCTTC. It translates to CASSYSVSYNEQFF.